The rows below give T cell receptor beta chains drawn from one sample of a study of blood T cell repertoires in COVID-19. The assay was immunoSEQ multiplex PCR, and TCRdb's table has in-frame clones only and misses some. In the table there are fewer than 350,000 clones, around nine tenths of which are singletons. Sequenced sample: PBMCs or T cells enriched from blood (not recorded which). All receptors derive from a woman aged 40 to 49 who had recovered from COVID-19. Each CDR3 is given with its conserved first and last residue. D genes are given only for firm matches. For some rows the clone size is stated as once, few or many, or as a class when expanded; others skip it.

>-|TRBJ1-1|once|TRBV15
TGTGCCACCAGCCGAGGGTGGGGGGACACTGAAGCTTTCTTT
CATSRGWGDTEAFF
>-|TRBJ1-2|-|TRBV28
TGTGCCAGCAGAACCGACCCAGGCCCCAATCCTGGGTACACCTTC
CASRTDPGPNPGYTF
>-|TRBJ1-2|-|TRBV28
TGTGCCAGCAGTTTACCCTTCGACAACCCATGGGGCTACACCTTC
CASSLPFDNPWGYTF
>-|TRBJ2-1|few|TRBV27
TGTGCCAGCAGTATTCAGGGGTACGCTGAGCAGTTCTTC
CASSIQGYAEQFF
>-|TRBJ2-3|-|TRBV30
TGTGCCTGGAAAGGGGGGGGAGATACGCAGTATTTT
CAWKGGGDTQYF
>TRBD1|TRBJ2-5|-|TRBV10-3
TGTGCCATCAGTGGGGGACAGGGTGGTCAAGAGACCCAGTACTTC
CAISGGQGGQETQYF
>-|TRBJ2-1|-|TRBV20-1
TGCAGTGCTGGCAGTAACAATGAGCAGTTCTTC
CSAGSNNEQFF
>-|TRBJ2-1|-|TRBV6-5
TGTGCCAGCAGTTCCATCTGGAGGAATACGTCGGATGAGCAGTTCTTC
CASSSIWRNTSDEQFF
>TRBD2|TRBJ2-7|-|TRBV4-2
TGTGCCAGCAGCCAAGCGGGTACTAGCGGGAGGCAGCAGTACTTC
CASSQAGTSGRQQYF
>TRBD1|TRBJ2-7|-|TRBV4-3
TGCGCCAGCAGCCAAGCTTCGGGACAGGCCGTTTACGAGCAGTACTTC
CASSQASGQAVYEQYF
>-|TRBJ2-7|-|TRBV28
TGTGCCAGCAGCGATACAGGGCCCCCCTACGAGCAGTACTTC
CASSDTGPPYEQYF
>-|TRBJ1-5|-|TRBV10-3
TGTGCCATCAGTGGGTCGGGCGATCAGCCCCAGCATTTT
CAISGSGDQPQHF
>-|TRBJ2-5|-|TRBV27
TGTGCCAGCAGAGGACTCGGGGAGAACCAAGAGACCCAGTACTTC
CASRGLGENQETQYF
>-|TRBJ1-4|-|TRBV7-2
TGTGCCAGCAGCTTAGCAGGTTACAGGGAAGAAAAACTGTTTTTT
CASSLAGYREEKLFF
>-|TRBJ2-7|-|TRBV3-1/TRBV3-2
TGTGCCAGCAGCCCTGCAGGGAAGTCATCGGTAGAGCAGTACTTC
CASSPAGKSSVEQYF
>TRBD1|TRBJ1-2|-|TRBV30
TGTGCCTGGAGTGTGATACAGGGGGCCCATGGCTACACCTTC
CAWSVIQGAHGYTF
>-|TRBJ2-7|-|TRBV7-2
TGTGCCAGCAGCCCACAACAGAGCTCCTACGAGCAGTACTTC
CASSPQQSSYEQYF
>TRBD1|TRBJ1-3|-|TRBV9
TGTGCCAGCAGCGTAGAGGGACAGGGAGCGGGAAACACCATATATTTT
CASSVEGQGAGNTIYF
>TRBD1|TRBJ1-1|-|TRBV5-1
TGCGCCAGCAGCATCGGGACAGTCAGCGTAAGCACTGAAGCTTTCTTT
CASSIGTVSVSTEAFF
>TRBD1|TRBJ1-2|-|TRBV19
TGTGCCAGTAGTACACCGGGACAGGGAGACTATGGCTACACCTTC
CASSTPGQGDYGYTF
>-|TRBJ2-1|-|TRBV19
TGTGCCAGTACCTCAGGAGTTGGGGGGTCATTCTACAATGAGCAGTTCTTC
CASTSGVGGSFYNEQFF
>TRBD2|TRBJ2-5|-|TRBV19
TGTGCCAGTAGTCACCGACTAGCGGGAGAAGGCCCAGAGACCCAGTACTTC
CASSHRLAGEGPETQYF
>TRBD2|TRBJ2-7|-|TRBV18
TGTGCCAGCTCACCATCCAGCGGGAGCTCCTACGAGCAGTACTTC
CASSPSSGSSYEQYF
>-|TRBJ2-5|-|TRBV6-5
TGTGCCAGCAGTTACGGGTCTGTTGGTACAGGGTCCCAGTACTTC
CASSYGSVGTGSQYF
>TRBD2|TRBJ2-1|-|TRBV11-3
TGTGCCAGCAGCAACCCGACTAGCGGGAGTCGTAATGAGCAGTTCTTC
CASSNPTSGSRNEQFF
>TRBD2|TRBJ2-7|-|TRBV4-1
TGCGCCAGCAGCCAAGATCGGGGGGGCCCCTACGAGCAGTACTTC
CASSQDRGGPYEQYF
>TRBD1|TRBJ1-5|-|TRBV6-2/TRBV6-3
TGTGCCAGCAGTTCCGAGACAGGGGGAAGCAATCAGCCCCAGCATTTT
CASSSETGGSNQPQHF
>-|TRBJ2-1|once|TRBV2
TGTGCCAGCCGAATACTTGAGCAGTTCTTC
CASRILEQFF
>-|TRBJ1-1|few|TRBV29-1
TGCAGCGTTGATAGCGACACAGCAATGGTGGCTTTCTTT
CSVDSDTAMVAFF
>-|TRBJ2-1|-|TRBV7-3
TGTGCCAGCAGCTTAAGGGGAGGCTCCTACAATGAGCAGTTCTTC
CASSLRGGSYNEQFF
>TRBD1|TRBJ2-3|once|TRBV28
TGTGCCAGCAGTTCCCTGGGACAGGGGGTGGGAGATACGCAGTATTTT
CASSSLGQGVGDTQYF
>-|TRBJ1-6|-|TRBV19
TGTGCCAGTAGCCCTCTAACGAGGGGGTTCGGGAATTCACCCCTCCACTTT
CASSPLTRGFGNSPLHF